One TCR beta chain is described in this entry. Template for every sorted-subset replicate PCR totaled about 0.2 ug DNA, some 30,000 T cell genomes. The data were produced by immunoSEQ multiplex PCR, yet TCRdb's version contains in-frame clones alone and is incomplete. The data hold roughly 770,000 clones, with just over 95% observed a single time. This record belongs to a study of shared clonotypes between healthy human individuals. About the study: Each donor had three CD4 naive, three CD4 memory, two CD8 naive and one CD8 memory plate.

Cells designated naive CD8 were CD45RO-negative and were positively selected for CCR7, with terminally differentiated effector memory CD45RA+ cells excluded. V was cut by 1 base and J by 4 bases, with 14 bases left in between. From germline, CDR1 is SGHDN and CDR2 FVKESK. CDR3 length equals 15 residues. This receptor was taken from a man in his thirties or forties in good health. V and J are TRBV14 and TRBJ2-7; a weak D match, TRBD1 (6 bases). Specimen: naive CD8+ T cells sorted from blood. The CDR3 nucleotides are TGTGCCAGCAGCCAAGTCGCAGGGGATATGTACGAGCAGTACTTC. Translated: CASSQVAGDMYEQYF.